A selection of T cell receptor beta chains follows, all from one sample in a study of T cells after posttransplantation cyclophosphamide. Repertoires were generated with immunoSEQ multiplex PCR, while TCRdb's copy carries only in-frame clones and drops some. The data hold about 19,000 clones, with approximately 69% observed a single time. The sequencing used PBMCs, collected after an allogeneic stem cell transplant with post-transplant cyclophosphamide. These receptors were obtained from a young adult male patient who received an allogeneic stem cell transplant from a related donor, was CMV-positive, and had acute GVHD only. Some T cells may have come from the graft donor. Each CDR3 is given with its conserved first and last residue. The order of the fields is clone size, D gene, CDR3 length, J gene, V gene, CDR3 DNA, CDR3 protein. A D gene is named only where the DNA matches it firmly. Clone size appears in some rows only: once, few, many, or a class for an expanded clone.

size: NA
D: TRBD2
length: 20
J: TRBJ2-2
V: TRBV4-1
DNA: TGCGCCAGCAGCCAAGCGACTAGCGGGGGGCCACGGAAGAACACCGGGGAGCTGTTTTTT
CDR3: CASSQATSGGPRKNTGELFF

size: NA
D: NA
length: 14
J: TRBJ1-1
V: TRBV5-1
DNA: TGCGCCAGCAGCTTGTGGGGGGGAAGTACTGAAGCTTTCTTT
CDR3: CASSLWGGSTEAFF

size: NA
D: NA
length: 15
J: TRBJ2-3
V: TRBV5-1
DNA: TGCGCCAGCAGCTTTGCAGGGGGGCTAACAGATACGCAGTATTTT
CDR3: CASSFAGGLTDTQYF

size: few
D: NA
length: 13
J: TRBJ2-5
V: TRBV6-5
DNA: TGTGCCAGCAGTTACGGGGGGTCCGAGACCCAGTACTTC
CDR3: CASSYGGSETQYF

size: NA
D: TRBD1
length: 16
J: TRBJ1-2
V: TRBV4-2
DNA: TGTGCCAGCAGCCAAGAAGTGACAGGGGGGCTCTATGGCTACACCTTC
CDR3: CASSQEVTGGLYGYTF

size: NA
D: TRBD1
length: 15
J: TRBJ2-5
V: TRBV9
DNA: TGTGCCAGCAGCTCCCATTGGACAGGGGAAGAGACCCAGTACTTC
CDR3: CASSSHWTGEETQYF

size: NA
D: NA
length: 13
J: TRBJ2-3
V: TRBV6-5
DNA: TGTGCCAGCAGTTACGGCGGAACAGATACGCAGTATTTT
CDR3: CASSYGGTDTQYF

size: NA
D: TRBD1
length: 16
J: TRBJ2-2
V: TRBV30
DNA: TGTGCCTGGAGTCAACGGGACAGGGGGAACACCGGGGAGCTGTTTTTT
CDR3: CAWSQRDRGNTGELFF

size: few
D: TRBD1
length: 13
J: TRBJ1-5
V: TRBV27
DNA: TGTGCCAGCAGTGGGGACAGGGATCAGCCCCAGCATTTT
CDR3: CASSGDRDQPQHF

size: NA
D: TRBD1
length: 13
J: TRBJ1-2
V: TRBV11-2
DNA: TGTGCCAGCAGCGCCTACAGGGGTTATGGCTACACCTTC
CDR3: CASSAYRGYGYTF

size: few
D: NA
length: 12
J: TRBJ2-7
V: TRBV25-1
DNA: TGTGCCAGCAGTGGACAGTCCTACGAGCAGTACTTC
CDR3: CASSGQSYEQYF

size: NA
D: NA
length: 16
J: TRBJ1-4
V: TRBV28
DNA: TGTGCCAGCAGGTCACCCCCCCGGGCAACTAATGAAAAACTGTTTTTT
CDR3: CASRSPPRATNEKLFF

size: NA
D: TRBD2
length: 16
J: TRBJ2-3
V: TRBV4-3
DNA: TGCGCCAGCAGCCAGCGACTAGCGGACCCCACAGATACGCAGTATTTT
CDR3: CASSQRLADPTDTQYF

size: NA
D: NA
length: 12
J: TRBJ2-7
V: TRBV11-2
DNA: TGTGCCAGCAGCTTCGACAGCTACGAGCAGTACTTC
CDR3: CASSFDSYEQYF

size: NA
D: TRBD2
length: 15
J: TRBJ2-2
V: TRBV19
DNA: TGTGCCAGTAGTATACGGGGGGGAGGAACCGGGGAGCTGTTTTTT
CDR3: CASSIRGGGTGELFF

size: NA
D: NA
length: 14
J: TRBJ1-1
V: TRBV5-1
DNA: TGCGCCAGCACCACTGCCGGTAGAAACACTGAAGCTTTCTTT
CDR3: CASTTAGRNTEAFF

size: NA
D: NA
length: 13
J: TRBJ2-1
V: TRBV7-6
DNA: TGTGCCAGCAGCCCCCGGTGGGGGCATGAGCAGTTCTTC
CDR3: CASSPRWGHEQFF

size: once
D: TRBD1
length: 17
J: TRBJ2-6
V: TRBV18
DNA: TGTGCCAGCTCATTGGGACAGGGTAAATCTGGGGCCAACGTCCTGACTTTC
CDR3: CASSLGQGKSGANVLTF

size: NA
D: TRBD1
length: 14
J: TRBJ1-1
V: TRBV6-6
DNA: TGTGCCAGCAGTTGGCGGGACAGGGGTACTGAAGCTTTCTTT
CDR3: CASSWRDRGTEAFF

size: NA
D: NA
length: 14
J: TRBJ1-6
V: TRBV11-2
DNA: TGTGCCAGCAGCTTAGAGTCCGGGGTTTCACCCCTCCACTTT
CDR3: CASSLESGVSPLHF

size: NA
D: NA
length: 16
J: TRBJ2-2
V: TRBV5-5
DNA: TGTGCCAGCAGCTTTGGCCCAGGGGCCTCCTCCGGGGAGCTGTTTTTT
CDR3: CASSFGPGASSGELFF

size: NA
D: NA
length: 14
J: TRBJ1-1
V: TRBV12-5
DNA: TGTGCTAGTGGTTTGGTAGGAGGGAACACTGAAGCTTTCTTT
CDR3: CASGLVGGNTEAFF

size: NA
D: TRBD1
length: 15
J: TRBJ1-1
V: TRBV11-2
DNA: TGTGCCAGCAGCTTGTGGACAGGGTCGGGCACTGAAGCTTTCTTT
CDR3: CASSLWTGSGTEAFF

size: once
D: TRBD2
length: 14
J: TRBJ2-7
V: TRBV5-1
DNA: TGCGCCAGCAGCTTTAGCGGGGTAACGGGCGAGCAGTACTTC
CDR3: CASSFSGVTGEQYF